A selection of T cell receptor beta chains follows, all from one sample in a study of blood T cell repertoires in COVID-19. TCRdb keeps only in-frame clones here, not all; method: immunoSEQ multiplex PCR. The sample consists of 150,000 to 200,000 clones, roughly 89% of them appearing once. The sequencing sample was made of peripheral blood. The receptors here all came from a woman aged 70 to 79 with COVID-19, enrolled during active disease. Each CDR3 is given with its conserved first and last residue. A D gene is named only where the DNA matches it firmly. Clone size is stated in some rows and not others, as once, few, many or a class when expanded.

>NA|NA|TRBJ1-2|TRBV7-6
TGTGCCAGCAGCTTATGGCCGACAGTGTTTAACTATGGCTACACCTTC
CASSLWPTVFNYGYTF
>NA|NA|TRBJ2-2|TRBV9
TGTGCCAGCAGCGTAGGCAGGAACACCGGGGAGCTGTTTTTT
CASSVGRNTGELFF
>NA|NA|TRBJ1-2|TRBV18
TGTGCCAGCGCCGAACATGGGGGACACACCCAATTACCTAACTATGGCTACACCTTC
CASAEHGGHTQLPNYGYTF
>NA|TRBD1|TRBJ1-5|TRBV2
TGTGCCAGCAGCAGCAACCAGGGGGCGAGTCAGCCCCAGCATTTT
CASSSNQGASQPQHF
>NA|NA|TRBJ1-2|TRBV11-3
TGTGCCAGCAGCACAGGTCAGGGTAGAGGCTACACCTTC
CASSTGQGRGYTF
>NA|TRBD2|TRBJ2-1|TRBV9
TGTGCCAGCAGCGTTTCTAGCGGGGGCTGGGATGAGCAGTTCTTC
CASSVSSGGWDEQFF
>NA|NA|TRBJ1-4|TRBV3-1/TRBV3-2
TGTGCCAGCAGCCGCCCATCCGACAGCCTTAATGAAAAACTGTTTTTT
CASSRPSDSLNEKLFF
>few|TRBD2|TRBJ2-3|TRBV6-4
TGTGCCAGCAGTGCCCTAGCGGGGGGCACAGATACGCAGTATTTT
CASSALAGGTDTQYF
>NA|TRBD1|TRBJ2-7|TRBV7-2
TGTGCCAGCAGCCCGGCCGGGACAGGGGGCTACGAGCAGTACTTC
CASSPAGTGGYEQYF
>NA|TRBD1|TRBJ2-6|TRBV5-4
TGTGCCAGCAGCTACCCGGGACAGGGCGGGCTCGGGGCCAACGTCCTGACTTTC
CASSYPGQGGLGANVLTF
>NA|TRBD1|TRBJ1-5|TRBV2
TGTGCCAGCAGTGCACAGGGGGCGGCTCAGCCCCAGCATTTT
CASSAQGAAQPQHF
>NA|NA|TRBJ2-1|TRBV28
TGTGCCAGCAGTCCTTGGACTACTACCTACAATGAGCAGTTCTTC
CASSPWTTTYNEQFF
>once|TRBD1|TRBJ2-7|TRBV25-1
TGTGCCAGCAGTATAAGACAGGGCCACGAGCAGTACTTC
CASSIRQGHEQYF
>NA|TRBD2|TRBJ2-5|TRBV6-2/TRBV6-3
TGTGCCAGCAGTCCCCAGGCGTCTAGCGGGGCAGAGACCCAGTACTTC
CASSPQASSGAETQYF
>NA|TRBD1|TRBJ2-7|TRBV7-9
TGTGCCAGCAGCAAGCCGGGACAGGGGAACGAGCAGTACTTC
CASSKPGQGNEQYF